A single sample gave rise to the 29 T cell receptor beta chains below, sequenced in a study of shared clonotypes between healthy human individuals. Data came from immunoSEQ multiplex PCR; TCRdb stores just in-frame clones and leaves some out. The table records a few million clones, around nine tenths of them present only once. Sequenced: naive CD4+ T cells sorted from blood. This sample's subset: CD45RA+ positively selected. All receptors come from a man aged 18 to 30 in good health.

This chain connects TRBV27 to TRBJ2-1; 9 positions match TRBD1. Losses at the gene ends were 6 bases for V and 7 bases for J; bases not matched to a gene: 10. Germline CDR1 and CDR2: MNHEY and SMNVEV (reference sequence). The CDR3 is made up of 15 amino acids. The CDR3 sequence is CASRAGTGYLNEQFF. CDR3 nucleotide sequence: TGTGCCAGCAGAGCCGGGACAGGGTATTTGAATGAGCAGTTCTTC.

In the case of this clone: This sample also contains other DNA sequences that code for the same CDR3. DNA of the CDR3: TGTGCCAGCAGTCAGGACAGGGACACTGAAGCTTTCTTT. Its translation is CASSQDRDTEAFF. The V and J genes are TRBV2 and TRBJ1-1; TRBD1 aligns across 8 bases. The CDR3 extends over 13 amino acids. Trimming at V came to 5 bases and at J to 3 bases, leaving 2 bases not matched to a gene. Per germline, CDR1 SNHLY and CDR2 FYNNEI.

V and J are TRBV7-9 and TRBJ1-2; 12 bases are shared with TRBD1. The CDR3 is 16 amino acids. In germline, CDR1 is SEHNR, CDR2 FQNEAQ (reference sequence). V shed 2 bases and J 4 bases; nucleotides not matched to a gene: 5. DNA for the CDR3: TGTGCCAGCAGCTTATTAGGGACAGGGGGCGGCTATGGCTACACCTTC. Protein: CASSLLGTGGGYGYTF.

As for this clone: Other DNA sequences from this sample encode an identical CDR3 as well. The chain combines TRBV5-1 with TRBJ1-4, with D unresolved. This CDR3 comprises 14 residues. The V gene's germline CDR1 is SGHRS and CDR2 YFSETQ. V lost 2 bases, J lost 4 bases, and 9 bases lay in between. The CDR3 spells CASSLGGNNEKLFF. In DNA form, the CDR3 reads TGCGCCAGCAGCTTAGGAGGGAATAATGAAAAACTGTTTTTT.

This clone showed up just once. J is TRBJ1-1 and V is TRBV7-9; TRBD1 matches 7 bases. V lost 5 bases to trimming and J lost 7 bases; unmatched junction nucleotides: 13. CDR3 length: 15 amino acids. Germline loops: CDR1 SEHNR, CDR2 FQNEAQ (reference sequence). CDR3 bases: TGTGCCAGCAGCCCGAGGGGGCAGGGGGTCAGTGAAGCTTTCTTT. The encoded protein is CASSPRGQGVSEAFF.

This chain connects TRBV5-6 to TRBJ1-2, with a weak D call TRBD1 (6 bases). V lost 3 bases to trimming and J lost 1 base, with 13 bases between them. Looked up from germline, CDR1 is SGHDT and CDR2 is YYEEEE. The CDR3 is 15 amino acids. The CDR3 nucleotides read TGTGCCAGCAGCTCGAGACAGGCATATAACTATGGCTACACCTTC. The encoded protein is CASSSRQAYNYGYTF. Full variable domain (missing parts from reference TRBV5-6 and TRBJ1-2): DAGVTQSPTHLIKTRGQQVTLRCSPKSGHDTVSWYQQALGQGPQFIFQYYEEEERQRGNFPDRFSGHQFPNYSSELNVNALLLGDSALYLCASSSRQAYNYGYTFGSGTRLTVV.

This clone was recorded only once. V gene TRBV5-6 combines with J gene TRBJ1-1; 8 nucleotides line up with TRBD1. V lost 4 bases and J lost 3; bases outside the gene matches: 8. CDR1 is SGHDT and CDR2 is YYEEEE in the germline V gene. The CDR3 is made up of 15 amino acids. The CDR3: CASSPPGQGDTEAFF. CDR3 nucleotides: TGTGCCAGCAGCCCTCCCGGACAGGGTGACACTGAAGCTTTCTTT.

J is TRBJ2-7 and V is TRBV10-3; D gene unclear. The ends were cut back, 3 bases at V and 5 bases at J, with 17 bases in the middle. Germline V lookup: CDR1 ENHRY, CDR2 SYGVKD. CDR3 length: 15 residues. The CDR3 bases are TGTGCCATCAGTGATGGCCAGCTTCGATTGGACGAGCAGTACTTC. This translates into CAISDGQLRLDEQYF.

CDR3 bases: TGTGCCAGCTCACCACCTTCAGGGGGTAATTCACCCCTCCACTTT. It encodes CASSPPSGGNSPLHF. The chain recombines TRBV18 with TRBJ1-6; 7 nucleotides align to TRBD1. CDR1 is KGHSH, CDR2 LQKENI, per germline. The CDR3 covers 15 residues. V was pared by 0 bases and J by 6 bases, with 2 bases of the junction left unmatched.

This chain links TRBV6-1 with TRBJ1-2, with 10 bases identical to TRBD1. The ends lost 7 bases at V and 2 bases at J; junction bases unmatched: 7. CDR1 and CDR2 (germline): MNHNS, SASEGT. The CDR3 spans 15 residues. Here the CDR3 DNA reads TGTGCCAGCACCATGACAGGGGGCGCGAACTATGGCTACACCTTC. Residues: CASTMTGGANYGYTF.

CDR3 sequence reads: CASSPRRTSGRVDEQFF. CDR3 in DNA: TGCGCCAGCAGCCCACGACGGACTAGCGGGAGGGTCGATGAGCAGTTCTTC. The chain is built from TRBV4-1 and TRBJ2-1, with 15 bases that match TRBD2. Germline loops: CDR1 MGHRA, CDR2 YSYEKL. Losses at the gene ends were 4 bases for V and 8 bases for J; bases not matched to a gene: 9. This CDR3 spans 17 amino acids.

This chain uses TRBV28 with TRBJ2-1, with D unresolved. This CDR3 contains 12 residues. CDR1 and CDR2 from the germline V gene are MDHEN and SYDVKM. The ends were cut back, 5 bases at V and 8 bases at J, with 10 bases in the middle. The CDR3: CASSRNLDEQFF. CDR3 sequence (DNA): TGTGCCAGCAGTCGTAACTTGGATGAGCAGTTCTTC.

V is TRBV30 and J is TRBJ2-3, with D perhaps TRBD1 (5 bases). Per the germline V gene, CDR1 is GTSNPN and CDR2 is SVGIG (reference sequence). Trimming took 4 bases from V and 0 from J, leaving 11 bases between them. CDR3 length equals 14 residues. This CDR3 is CAWTRGQSTDTQYF. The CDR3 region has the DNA TGTGCCTGGACGCGAGGACAAAGCACAGATACGCAGTATTTT.

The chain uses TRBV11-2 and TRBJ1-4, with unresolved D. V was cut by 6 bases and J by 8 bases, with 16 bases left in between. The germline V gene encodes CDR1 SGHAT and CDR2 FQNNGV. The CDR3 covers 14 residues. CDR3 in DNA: TGTGCCAGCAGAAGCCTAGATGCAAGCGAAAAACTGTTTTTT. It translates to CASRSLDASEKLFF.

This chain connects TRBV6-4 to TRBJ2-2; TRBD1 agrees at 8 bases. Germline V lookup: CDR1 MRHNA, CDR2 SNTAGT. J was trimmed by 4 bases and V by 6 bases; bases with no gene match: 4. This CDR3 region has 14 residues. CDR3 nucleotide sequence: TGTGCCAGCAGGGGGACAGGAACCACCGGGGAGCTGTTTTTT. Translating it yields CASRGTGTTGELFF.

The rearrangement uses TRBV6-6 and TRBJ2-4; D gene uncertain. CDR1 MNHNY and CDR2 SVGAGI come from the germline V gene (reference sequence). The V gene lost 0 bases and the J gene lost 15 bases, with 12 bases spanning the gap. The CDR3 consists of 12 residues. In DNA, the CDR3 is TGTGCCAGCAGTTACTCGGTTTATCTCCCGTACTTC. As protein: CASSYSVYLPYF.

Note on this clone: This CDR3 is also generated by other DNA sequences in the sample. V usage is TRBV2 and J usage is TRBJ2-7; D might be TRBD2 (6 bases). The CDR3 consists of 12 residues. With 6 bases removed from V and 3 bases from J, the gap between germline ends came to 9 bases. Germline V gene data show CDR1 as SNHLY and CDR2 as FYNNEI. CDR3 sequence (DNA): TGTGCCAGCAGGCGGGGCGGCTACGAGCAGTACTTC. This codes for CASRRGGYEQYF.

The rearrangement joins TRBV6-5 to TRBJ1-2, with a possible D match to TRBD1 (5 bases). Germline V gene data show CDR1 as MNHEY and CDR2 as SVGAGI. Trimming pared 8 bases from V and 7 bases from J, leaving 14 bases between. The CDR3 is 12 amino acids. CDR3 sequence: CASWQGVAGYTF. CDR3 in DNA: TGTGCCAGCTGGCAGGGTGTAGCTGGCTACACCTTC.

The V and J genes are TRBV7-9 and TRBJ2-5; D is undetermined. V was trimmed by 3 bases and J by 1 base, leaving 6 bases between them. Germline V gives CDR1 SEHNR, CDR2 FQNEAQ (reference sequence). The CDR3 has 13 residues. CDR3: CASSLHSQETQYF. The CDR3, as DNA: TGTGCCAGCAGCTTGCACTCCCAAGAGACCCAGTACTTC.

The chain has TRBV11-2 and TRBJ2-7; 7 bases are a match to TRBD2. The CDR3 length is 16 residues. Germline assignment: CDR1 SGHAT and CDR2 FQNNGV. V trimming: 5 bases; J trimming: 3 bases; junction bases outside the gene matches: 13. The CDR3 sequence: CASSLLGGKGIYEQYF. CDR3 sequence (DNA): TGTGCCAGCAGCCTCTTGGGGGGGAAAGGGATCTACGAGCAGTACTTC.

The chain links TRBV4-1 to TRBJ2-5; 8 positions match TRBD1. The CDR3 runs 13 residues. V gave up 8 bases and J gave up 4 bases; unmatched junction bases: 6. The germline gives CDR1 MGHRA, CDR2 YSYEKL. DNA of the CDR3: TGCGCCAGCCGTATAACAGGGGGAGAGACCCAGTACTTC. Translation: CASRITGGETQYF.

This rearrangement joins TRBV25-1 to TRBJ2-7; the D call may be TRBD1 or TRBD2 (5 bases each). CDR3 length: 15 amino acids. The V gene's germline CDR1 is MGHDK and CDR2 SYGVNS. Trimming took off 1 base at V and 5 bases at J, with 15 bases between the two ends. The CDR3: CASSESGTRSHEQYF. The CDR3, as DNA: TGTGCCAGCAGTGAATCGGGGACCCGATCCCACGAGCAGTACTTC.

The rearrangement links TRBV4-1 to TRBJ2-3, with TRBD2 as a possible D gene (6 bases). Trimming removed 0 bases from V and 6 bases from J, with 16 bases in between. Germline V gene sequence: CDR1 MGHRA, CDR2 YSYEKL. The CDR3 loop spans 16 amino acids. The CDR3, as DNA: TGCGCCAGCAGCCAAGAGTTGACCGTAGCGGTGGATACGCAGTATTTT. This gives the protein CASSQELTVAVDTQYF.

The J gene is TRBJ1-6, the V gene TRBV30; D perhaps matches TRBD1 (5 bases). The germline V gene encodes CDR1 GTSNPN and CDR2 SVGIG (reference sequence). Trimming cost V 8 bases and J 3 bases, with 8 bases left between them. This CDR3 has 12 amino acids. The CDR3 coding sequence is TGTGCCCGGGACGGCTATAATTCACCCCTCCACTTT. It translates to CARDGYNSPLHF.

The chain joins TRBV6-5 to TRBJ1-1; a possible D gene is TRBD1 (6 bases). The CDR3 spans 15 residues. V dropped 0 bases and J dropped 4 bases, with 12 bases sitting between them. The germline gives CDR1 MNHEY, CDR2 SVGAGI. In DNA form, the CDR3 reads TGTGCCAGCAGTTACTCGTCAGGGGTATCCACTGAAGCTTTCTTT. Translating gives CASSYSSGVSTEAFF.

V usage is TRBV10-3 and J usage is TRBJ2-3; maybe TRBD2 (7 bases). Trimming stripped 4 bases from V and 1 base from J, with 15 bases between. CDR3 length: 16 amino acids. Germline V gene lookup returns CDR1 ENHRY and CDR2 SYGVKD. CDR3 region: CAISGGLGGGTDTQYF. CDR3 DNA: TGTGCCATCAGTGGTGGACTAGGGGGAGGCACAGATACGCAGTATTTT.

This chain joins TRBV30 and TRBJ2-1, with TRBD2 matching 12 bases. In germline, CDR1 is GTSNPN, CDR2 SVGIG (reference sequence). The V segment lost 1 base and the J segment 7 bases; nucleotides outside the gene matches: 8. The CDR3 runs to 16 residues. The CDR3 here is CAWSGLAGGPRNEQFF. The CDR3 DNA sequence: TGTGCCTGGAGTGGGCTAGCGGGAGGGCCGCGGAATGAGCAGTTCTTC.

The CDR3 sequence: CAISYSSGNNEKLFF. The CDR3 DNA is TGTGCCATCAGTTACTCTAGTGGCAATAATGAAAAACTGTTTTTT. The gene calls are TRBV10-3 and TRBJ1-4; D not resolved. Deletions cut 5 bases from V and 4 bases from J, with 14 bases between. The CDR3 consists of 15 residues. The germline CDR1 and CDR2 sequences are ENHRY and SYGVKD.

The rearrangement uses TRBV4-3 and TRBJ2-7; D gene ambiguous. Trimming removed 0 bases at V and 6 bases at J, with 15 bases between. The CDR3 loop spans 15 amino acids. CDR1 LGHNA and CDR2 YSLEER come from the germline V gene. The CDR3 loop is CASSQDSYRRFEQYF. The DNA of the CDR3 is TGCGCCAGCAGCCAAGATTCCTACCGACGCTTCGAGCAGTACTTC.